Included here is one T cell receptor (beta chain) sequence, with context. Its antigen is still unknown. The entry originates in a study of cytomegalovirus exposure and HLA in healthy donors. Study overall: From donors who were HLA-typed, an early data release held around 80 million unique TCRs.

The CDR3 spans 14 residues. Germline V CDR1 and CDR2: SGHAT, FQNNGV. The germline V and J ends were trimmed by 5 bases and 3 bases, with 13 bases remaining between them. PCR primers comprised 60 Vbeta and 13 Jbeta primers. Profiled with immunoSEQ multiplex PCR; TCRdb holds only in-frame clones, not every one. The sample yields around 150,000 clones, 60% to 80% seen once. Study-wide findings and caveats: Per a later analysis, HLA-associated TCR beta chains showed more clonal expansion than other, equally common TCR beta chains.

The TCR comes from a man aged 18 to 30 in good health and CMV-seropositive. Sequencing was performed on PBMCs. The chain combines TRBV11-2 with TRBJ1-1; D is unresolved. CDR3 nucleotide sequence: TGTGCCAGCAGCCTATTTATTGGTGACACTGAAGCTTTCTTT. Translation: CASSLFIGDTEAFF.